This T cell receptor beta chain was retrieved from a study of T cell repertoires in cytomegalovirus infection. CDR3 length equals 13 residues. Germline lookup yields CDR1 SEHNR and CDR2 FQNEAQ (reference sequence). V dropped 3 bases and J dropped 5 bases, with 10 bases sitting between them. Study outcomes and limitations: Cumulative frequency (of public TCR beta family members) identified carriers of CMV plus the relevant HLA. Across the ex vivo response, the dominant clonotypes were HLA-C-restricted CMV-specific TCR beta clonotypes.

This clonotype was seen only a few times. Its specificity is unknown. TCRdb independently ran MiXCR on the reads; one entry per CDR3 protein. Here the sample spans 150,000 to 200,000 distinct CDR3 sequences, roughly 17% being singletons. This sequence joins TRBV7-9 and TRBJ2-5, with D possibly being TRBD1 (6 bases). The sequencing input was CD8+ T cells from PBMCs. The sequence derives from a human donor in good health (CMV status not recorded). Some clones in this sample may be carry-over from other donors' samples. CDR3 sequence: CASSFTGMETQYF. As DNA, the CDR3 is TGTGCCAGCAGCTTTACAGGGATGGAGACCCAGTACTTC.